A single sample is the source of the 27 T cell receptor beta chains below, sequenced in a study of T cell changes during pregnancy in multiple sclerosis. Using immunoSEQ multiplex PCR, the repertoire was profiled, and TCRdb retains in-frame clones only, with some absent. The sample shows about 89,000 clones, around 94% of them seen only once. Sequencing was performed on peripheral blood, taken in the third trimester of pregnancy. These receptor sequences come from a female donor with multiple sclerosis, enrolled in a pregnancy study.

The chain joins TRBV2 to TRBJ2-1; 11 bases map to TRBD2. The CDR3 is 15 amino acids. CDR1 and CDR2 (germline): SNHLY, FYNNEI. V shed 3 bases, J shed 7 bases, and the junction held 5 bases outside the gene matches. The CDR3 DNA sequence: TGTGCCAGCAGTGAGGGCACTAGCGGGAGTAATGAGCAGTTCTTC. It yields the protein CASSEGTSGSNEQFF.

The V gene is TRBV5-6, the J gene TRBJ2-1, with D possibly being TRBD1 (6 bases). The CDR3 consists of 16 residues. Per the germline V gene, CDR1 is SGHDT and CDR2 is YYEEEE. Trimming took 0 bases from V and 7 from J, leaving 17 bases between them. The CDR3 reads CASSLGPQGRGNEQFF. CDR3 nucleotide sequence: TGTGCCAGCAGCTTGGGTCCCCAAGGTAGGGGGAATGAGCAGTTCTTC. The whole variable domain, remainder taken from reference TRBV5-6 and TRBJ2-1, is DAGVTQSPTHLIKTRGQQVTLRCSPKSGHDTVSWYQQALGQGPQFIFQYYEEEERQRGNFPDRFSGHQFPNYSSELNVNALLLGDSALYLCASSLGPQGRGNEQFFGPGTRLTVL.

J is TRBJ2-7 and V is TRBV9; D remains ambiguous. V lost 0 bases, J lost 1 base, and 8 bases lay in between. The CDR3 spans 14 residues. The V gene's germline CDR1 is SGDLS and CDR2 YYNGEE. CDR3 sequence (DNA): TGTGCCAGCAGCGTAGATCTAGTTTCCTACGAGCAGTACTTC. Protein sequence: CASSVDLVSYEQYF.

The chain recombines TRBV2 with TRBJ1-1; TRBD1 might be the D (5 bases). V was cut by 6 bases and J by 1 base, with 9 bases left in between. The germline CDR1 and CDR2 sequences are SNHLY and FYNNEI. CDR3 length: 13 residues. CDR3 nucleotide sequence: TGTGCCAGCAGCACCGACAGGAACACTGAAGCTTTCTTT. Protein product: CASSTDRNTEAFF.

The V gene is TRBV2, the J gene TRBJ1-2; D uncertain. Trimming removed 7 bases from V and 0 bases from J, with 9 bases in between. The CDR3 covers 13 residues. Germline CDR1 reads SNHLY; CDR2 reads FYNNEI. The CDR3 spells CASMTPPNYGYTF. As DNA, the CDR3 is TGTGCCAGCATGACACCTCCTAACTATGGCTACACCTTC. The entire variable domain, with the rest obtained from reference TRBV2 and TRBJ1-2, is as follows: EPEVTQTPSHQVTQMGQEVILRCVPISNHLYFYWYRQILGQKVEFLVSFYNNEISEKSEIFDDQFSVERPDGSNFTLKIRSTKLEDSAMYFCASMTPPNYGYTFGSGTRLTVV.

The gene calls are TRBV30 and TRBJ2-3; 8 bases match TRBD2. V gave up 4 bases and J gave up 2 bases; unmatched junction bases: 8. Germline CDR1 reads GTSNPN; CDR2 reads SVGIG (reference sequence). This CDR3 region has 15 residues. This CDR3 reads CAWTPVSGNTDTQYF. Here the CDR3 DNA reads TGTGCCTGGACACCCGTTAGCGGGAACACAGATACGCAGTATTTT.

The chain is built from TRBV2 and TRBJ2-3; D remains unclear. Germline V gene data show CDR1 as SNHLY and CDR2 as FYNNEI. Deletions cut 1 base from V and 0 bases from J, with 8 bases between. The CDR3 is made up of 15 amino acids. CDR3 coding DNA: TGTGCCAGCAGTGAAGGGGCTTTCAGCACAGATACGCAGTATTTT. As protein: CASSEGAFSTDTQYF.

This sequence joins TRBV21-1 and TRBJ2-7; the table's D call, TRBD2, was not checked against the DNA. TRBV21-1 is noted as a pseudogene. There are 13 residues in the CDR3. The DNA of the CDR3 is TGTGCCAGCAGCAATGCGGAGGGGTACGAGCAGTACTTC. It specifies CASSNAEGYEQYF.

This sequence joins TRBV5-4 and TRBJ2-3, with 10 bases matching TRBD2. This CDR3 region has 17 residues. V shed 2 bases, J shed 2 bases, and the junction held 8 bases outside the gene matches. Germline CDR1 reads SGHNT; CDR2 reads YYREEE (reference sequence). The CDR3 protein is CASSFGSGRADTDTQYF. As DNA, the CDR3 is TGTGCCAGCAGCTTTGGCAGCGGGAGGGCCGACACAGATACGCAGTATTTT.

CDR3 nucleotide sequence: TGTGCCAGCAGTCGTTCCCGGACAAATGTCCCAGATACGCAGTATTTT. Its translation is CASSRSRTNVPDTQYF. The J gene is TRBJ2-3, the V gene TRBV6-6; D is perhaps TRBD1 (5 bases). The CDR3 contains 16 residues. V dropped 5 bases and J dropped 4 bases, with 19 bases sitting between them. Per the germline V gene, CDR1 is MNHNY and CDR2 is SVGAGI (reference sequence).

This chain joins TRBV23-1 and TRBJ2-7; TRBD2 is a possible D gene (5 bases). TRBV23-1 is recorded as an ORF, its role being uncertain. V lost 7 bases to trimming and J lost 1 base, with 11 bases between them. The CDR3 has 13 amino acids. CDR3 residues: CASKSRESYEQYF. CDR3 coding DNA: TGCGCCAGCAAGAGTCGGGAATCCTACGAGCAGTACTTC.

The genes are TRBV6-6 and TRBJ2-5; 7 positions match TRBD2. J lost 4 bases, V lost 4 bases, and 9 bases had no gene match. The CDR3 extends over 15 amino acids. Germline CDR1 is MNHNY and CDR2 is SVGAGI (reference sequence). The CDR3 loop is CASSSQGLGGETQYF. As DNA, the CDR3 is TGTGCCAGCAGTTCCCAAGGACTAGGAGGAGAGACCCAGTACTTC.

In this sample, this clone turned up a few times. This chain joins TRBV9 and TRBJ1-3; no clear D. From germline, CDR1 is SGDLS and CDR2 YYNGEE. The V and J ends lost 4 bases and 0 bases respectively, with 14 bases between them. The CDR3 contains 16 residues. The CDR3 DNA is TGTGCCAGCAGCCCCAGCGGCCAGAGCTCTGGAAACACCATATATTTT. This encodes CASSPSGQSSGNTIYF. Full variable domain (outside the CDR3, taken from reference TRBV9 and TRBJ1-3): DSGVTQTPKHLITATGQRVTLRCSPRSGDLSVYWYQQSLDQGLQFLIQYYNGEERAKGNILERFSAQQFPDLHSELNLSSLELGDSALYFCASSPSGQSSGNTIYFGEGSWLTVV.

The genes are TRBV10-3 and TRBJ1-3; the D is unclear. Germline values: CDR1 ENHRY, CDR2 SYGVKD. Trimming removed 7 bases at V and 0 bases at J, with 13 bases between. The CDR3 totals 15 residues. This CDR3 reads CAITLGKSSGNTIYF. DNA of the CDR3: TGTGCCATCACGCTAGGAAAGAGCTCTGGAAACACCATATATTTT.

The chain combines TRBV29-1 with TRBJ1-4; the match to TRBD1 covers 8 bases. This CDR3 is 13 amino acids long. From germline, CDR1 is SQVTM and CDR2 ANQGSEA. With V trimmed by 6 bases and J by 7 bases, 7 bases remained unmatched. The CDR3 DNA follows: TGCAGCGTGGAGACAGGGGAGAGTGAAAAACTGTTTTTT. Translated: CSVETGESEKLFF.

CDR3 in amino acids: CASSLDRTLGEQYF. The CDR3 DNA is TGCGCCAGCAGCTTGGACAGGACCCTGGGGGAGCAGTACTTC. The chain uses TRBV5-1 and TRBJ2-7; weak D call: TRBD1 (5 bases). CDR1 and CDR2 (germline): SGHRS, YFSETQ. The CDR3 is 14 residues long. Trimming took 0 bases from V and 7 from J, leaving 14 bases between them.

Remarks on this clone: The junction does not match germline at one end; this may be a read error. The V gene is TRBV19, the J gene TRBJ1-1, with 9 bases lining up with TRBD1. Germline-derived CDR1 and CDR2 are LNHDA and SQIVND (reference sequence). The CDR3 has 11 residues. The CDR3 protein is CASSSGQGPVF. The CDR3 coding sequence is TGTGCCAGTAGTTCGGGACAGGGCCCGGTCTTT.

The table lists this clone with a count of one. The chain carries TRBV11-2 and TRBJ2-5; 8 bases agree with TRBD2. This CDR3 region has 16 residues. The germline CDR1 and CDR2 sequences are SGHAT and FQNNGV. V lost 1 base and J lost 4; bases outside the gene matches: 8. The CDR3 sequence: CASSLGTSLGRETQYF. The DNA for the CDR3 is TGTGCCAGCAGCTTAGGGACTAGCCTAGGTCGAGAGACCCAGTACTTC.

This chain uses TRBV25-1 with TRBJ2-4; D call uncertain. CDR3 length equals 15 residues. The germline gives CDR1 MGHDK, CDR2 SYGVNS. Deletions cut 7 bases from V and 0 bases from J, with 13 bases between. For the CDR3, the DNA is TGTGCCAGCACCCCGACAAACCTAGCCAAAAACATTCAGTACTTC. Translated, it gives CASTPTNLAKNIQYF.

The chain recombines TRBV2 with TRBJ2-1, with a weak D call TRBD2 (6 bases). The CDR3 spans 16 residues. CDR1 and CDR2 (germline): SNHLY, FYNNEI. V was shortened by 1 base and J by 3 bases, with 13 bases between the two germline ends. CDR3 loop: CASSEGRESVYNEQFF. The CDR3 DNA sequence: TGTGCCAGCAGTGAAGGCCGGGAGTCAGTCTACAATGAGCAGTTCTTC. The full variable domain, rest sourced from reference TRBV2 and TRBJ2-1, is EPEVTQTPSHQVTQMGQEVILRCVPISNHLYFYWYRQILGQKVEFLVSFYNNEISEKSEIFDDQFSVERPDGSNFTLKIRSTKLEDSAMYFCASSEGRESVYNEQFFGPGTRLTVL.

The rearrangement links TRBV5-6 to TRBJ1-2; D unclear. CDR1 and CDR2 (germline): SGHDT, YYEEEE. V lost 0 bases, J lost 3 bases, and 18 bases lay in between. This CDR3 region has 17 residues. The CDR3 DNA sequence: TGTGCCAGCAGCTTGGGGGAGACCCGTTTGGCCGACTATGGCTACACCTTC. It codes for CASSLGETRLADYGYTF.

The chain has TRBV27 and TRBJ2-7; TRBD1 matches 9 bases. The CDR3 covers 14 residues. CDR1 is MNHEY and CDR2 is SMNVEV in the germline V gene (reference sequence). J lost 1 base, V lost 5 bases, and 3 bases had no gene match. CDR3 sequence reads: CASSLGTGSYEQYF. DNA for the CDR3: TGTGCCAGCAGTCTCGGGACAGGGTCCTACGAGCAGTACTTC.

V gene TRBV19 combines with J gene TRBJ1-1, with TRBD1 identical over 9 bases. From germline, CDR1 is LNHDA and CDR2 SQIVND (reference sequence). The CDR3 is 15 amino acids. V lost 6 bases to trimming and J lost 1 base; unmatched junction nucleotides: 6. The CDR3 is CASSITGGQNTEAFF. The DNA for the CDR3 is TGTGCCAGTAGCATAACAGGGGGCCAGAACACTGAAGCTTTCTTT.

The rearrangement links TRBV30 to TRBJ1-3; 7 bases fit TRBD1. V trimming: 4 bases; J trimming: 0 bases; junction bases outside the gene matches: 3. The length of the CDR3 is 14 residues. Germline assignment: CDR1 GTSNPN and CDR2 SVGIG (reference sequence). The CDR3 DNA reads as TGTGCCTGGAACCAGGGGGGCTCTGGAAACACCATATATTTT. As protein: CAWNQGGSGNTIYF.

In its sample, this clone was seen once. V usage is TRBV25-1 and J usage is TRBJ1-3; D gene uncertain. Trimming removed 0 bases from V and 0 bases from J, with 6 bases in between. The CDR3 is 15 amino acids. Germline CDR1 reads MGHDK; CDR2 reads SYGVNS. As DNA, the CDR3 is TGTGCCAGCAGTGAATATGTCTCCTCTGGAAACACCATATATTTT. It translates to CASSEYVSSGNTIYF.

The genes are TRBV4-1 and TRBJ1-3; TRBD1 matches 7 bases. CDR1 is MGHRA and CDR2 is YSYEKL in the germline V gene. Trimming removed 0 bases from V and 4 bases from J; junction bases left unmatched: 15. This CDR3 is 19 amino acids long. The CDR3 nucleotides are TGCGCCAGCAGCCAAGATAGTAGGGGGCGACAGGGCTCAGGAAACACCATATATTTT. Encoded protein: CASSQDSRGRQGSGNTIYF.

The chain joins TRBV6-4 to TRBJ1-1; D uncertain. This CDR3 region has 13 residues. Trimming left V 2 bases short and J 4 bases short, with 8 bases between. Germline CDR1 reads MRHNA; CDR2 reads SNTAGT. CDR3 DNA sequence: TGTGCCAGCAGTGACAGGGAGGGCACTGAAGCTTTCTTT. Protein: CASSDREGTEAFF.